This T cell receptor (beta chain) was identified during a study of T cells in Graves' hyperthyroidism and ophthalmopathy. Points from the study as a whole: Among clonotypes expanded in thyroid above 0.001, most were also found in blood.

The CDR3 regions of TCR beta were amplified from RNA transcripts. First-round RT-PCR targeting the TCR CDR3 was performed with the HTBI primer set. Via MiXCR, TCRdb re-called the multiplex PCR reads, giving one row per CDR3 protein. The table shows some 510,000 distinct CDR3 sequences, with less than 25% occurring only once. As to this clonotype: Its antigen is currently unknown.

The V gene end was trimmed by 4 bases and the J gene end by 5 bases; junction bases not matched to a gene: 17. CDR1 and CDR2 from the germline V gene are DFQATT and SNEGSKA (reference sequence). The CDR3 totals 16 residues. Source material: blood. This TCR came from a man aged 18 to 29 with Graves' hyperthyroidism. The chain is built from TRBV20-1 and TRBJ2-7; TRBD1 matches at 7 bases. CDR3 sequence: CSATGAPGQPGNEQYF. The CDR3 region has the DNA TGCAGTGCTACAGGGGCACCGGGACAGCCTGGGAACGAGCAGTACTTC.